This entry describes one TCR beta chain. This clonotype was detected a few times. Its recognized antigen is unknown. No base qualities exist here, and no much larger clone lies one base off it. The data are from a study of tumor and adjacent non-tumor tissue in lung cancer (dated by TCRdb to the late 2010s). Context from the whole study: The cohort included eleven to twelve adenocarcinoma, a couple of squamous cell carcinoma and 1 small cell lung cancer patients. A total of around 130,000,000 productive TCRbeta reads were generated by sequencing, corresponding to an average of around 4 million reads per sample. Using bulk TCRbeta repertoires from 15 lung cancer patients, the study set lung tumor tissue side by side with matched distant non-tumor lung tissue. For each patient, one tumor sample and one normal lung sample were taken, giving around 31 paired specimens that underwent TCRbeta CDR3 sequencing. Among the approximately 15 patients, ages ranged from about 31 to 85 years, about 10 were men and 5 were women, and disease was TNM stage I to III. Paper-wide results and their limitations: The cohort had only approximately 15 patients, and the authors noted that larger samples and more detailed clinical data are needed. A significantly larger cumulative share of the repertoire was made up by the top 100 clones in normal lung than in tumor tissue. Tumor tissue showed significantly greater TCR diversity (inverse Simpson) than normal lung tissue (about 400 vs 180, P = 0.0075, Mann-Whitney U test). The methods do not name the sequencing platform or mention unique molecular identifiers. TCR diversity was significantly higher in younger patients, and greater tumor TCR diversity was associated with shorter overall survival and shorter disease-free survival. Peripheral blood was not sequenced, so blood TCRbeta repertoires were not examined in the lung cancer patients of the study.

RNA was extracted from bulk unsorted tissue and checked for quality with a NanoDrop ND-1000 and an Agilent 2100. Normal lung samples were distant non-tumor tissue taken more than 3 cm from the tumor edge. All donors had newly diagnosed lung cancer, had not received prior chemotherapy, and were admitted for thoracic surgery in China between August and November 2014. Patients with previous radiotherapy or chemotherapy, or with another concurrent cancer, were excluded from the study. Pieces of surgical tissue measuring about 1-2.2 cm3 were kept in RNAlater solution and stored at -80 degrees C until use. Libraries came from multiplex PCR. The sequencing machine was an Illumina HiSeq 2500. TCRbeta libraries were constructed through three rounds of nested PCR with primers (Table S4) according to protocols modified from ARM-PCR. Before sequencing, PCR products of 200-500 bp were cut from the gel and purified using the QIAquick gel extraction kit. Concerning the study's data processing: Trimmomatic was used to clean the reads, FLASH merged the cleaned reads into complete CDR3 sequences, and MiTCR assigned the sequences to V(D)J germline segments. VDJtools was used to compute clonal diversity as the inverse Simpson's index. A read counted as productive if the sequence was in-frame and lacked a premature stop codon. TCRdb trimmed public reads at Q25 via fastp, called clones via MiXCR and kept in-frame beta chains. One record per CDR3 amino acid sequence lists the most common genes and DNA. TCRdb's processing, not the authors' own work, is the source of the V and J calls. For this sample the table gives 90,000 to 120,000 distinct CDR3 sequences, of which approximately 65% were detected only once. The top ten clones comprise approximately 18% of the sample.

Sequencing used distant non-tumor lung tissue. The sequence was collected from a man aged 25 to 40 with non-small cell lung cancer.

The CDR3: CASSLSGYVTEAFF. The DNA sequence follows: TGTGCCAGCAGCTTATCGGGGTATGTCACTGAAGCTTTCTTT. This receptor chain uses TRBV7-9 and TRBJ1-1; confidence is insufficient to name the D gene. V loses 2 bases of germline sequence and J loses 4 bases, and the interval between the two ends is 11 bases. Its CDR3 holds 14 amino acids, cysteine through phenylalanine. The kept DNA is CDR3 alone, 42 bases in frame from the first base. The germline V gene (reference sequence) sets CDR1 to SEHNR and CDR2 to FQNEAQ.